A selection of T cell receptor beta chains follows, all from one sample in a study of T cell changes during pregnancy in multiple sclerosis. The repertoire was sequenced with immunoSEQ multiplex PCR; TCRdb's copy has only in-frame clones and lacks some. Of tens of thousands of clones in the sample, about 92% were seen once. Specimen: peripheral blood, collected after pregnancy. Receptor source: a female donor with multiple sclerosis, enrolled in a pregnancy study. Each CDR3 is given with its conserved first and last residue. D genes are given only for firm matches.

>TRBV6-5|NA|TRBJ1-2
CASSSATDLFGYTF
TGTGCCAGCAGCTCCGCTACAGATTTATTCGGCTACACCTTC
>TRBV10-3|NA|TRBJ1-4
CAISGGTNEKLFF
TGTGCCATCAGTGGAGGGACTAATGAAAAACTGTTTTTT
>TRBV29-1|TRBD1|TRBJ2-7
CSVERQGEQYF
TGCAGCGTTGAAAGACAGGGGGAGCAGTACTTC
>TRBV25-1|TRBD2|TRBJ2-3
CASSDASGGRSTDTQYF
TGTGCCAGCAGTGATGCTAGCGGGGGGCGGAGCACAGATACGCAGTATTTT
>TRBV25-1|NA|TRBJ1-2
CASRQTGVNYGYTF
TGTGCCAGCAGGCAGACAGGAGTCAACTATGGCTACACCTTC
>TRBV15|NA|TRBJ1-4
CATRQSMAANEKLFF
TGTGCCACCAGGCAAAGTATGGCAGCTAATGAAAAACTGTTTTTT
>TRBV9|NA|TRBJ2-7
CASSVVPQGGSEQYF
TGTGCCAGCAGCGTAGTCCCCCAGGGTGGGTCCGAGCAGTACTTC
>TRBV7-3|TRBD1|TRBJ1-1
CASSSTGGRGNTEAFF
TGTGCCAGCAGCTCGACAGGGGGCAGAGGAAACACTGAAGCTTTCTTT
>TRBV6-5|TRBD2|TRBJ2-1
CASSSELAGGHEQFF
TGTGCCAGCAGTTCGGAACTAGCGGGGGGGCATGAGCAGTTCTTC
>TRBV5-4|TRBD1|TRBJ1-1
CASSWTGGSEAFF
TGTGCCAGCAGCTGGACAGGGGGCTCTGAAGCTTTCTTT
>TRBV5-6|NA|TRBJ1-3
CASAALGNTIYF
TGTGCCAGCGCGGCCCTAGGAAACACCATATATTTT
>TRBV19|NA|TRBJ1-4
CASSPLSSEKLFF
TGTGCCAGTAGTCCTCTCTCCAGTGAAAAACTGTTTTTT
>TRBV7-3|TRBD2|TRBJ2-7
CASSLGLAIIGEQYF
TGTGCCAGCAGCTTGGGACTAGCGATCATCGGCGAGCAGTACTTC
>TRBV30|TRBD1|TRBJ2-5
CAWGGTGQETQYF
TGTGCCTGGGGGGGGACAGGGCAAGAGACCCAGTACTTC
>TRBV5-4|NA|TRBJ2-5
CASSTGSVETQYF
TGTGCCAGCAGCACTGGAAGCGTGGAGACCCAGTACTTC
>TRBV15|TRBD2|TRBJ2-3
CATRPTLAVTDTQYF
TGTGCCACCAGGCCCACCCTAGCGGTCACAGATACGCAGTATTTT
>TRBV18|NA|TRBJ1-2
CASSIDINYGYTF
TGTGCCAGCTCAATCGACATTAACTATGGCTACACCTTC
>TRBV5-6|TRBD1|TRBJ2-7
CASSRTGGTYEQYF
TGTGCCAGCAGCAGGACAGGGGGTACCTACGAGCAGTACTTC
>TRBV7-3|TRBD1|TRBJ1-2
CASSLGTAYGYTF
TGTGCCAGCAGCTTGGGGACAGCCTATGGCTACACCTTC
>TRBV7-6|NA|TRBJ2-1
CASSPQRGGIGDEQFF
TGTGCCAGCAGCCCTCAGAGGGGGGGAATCGGGGATGAGCAGTTCTTC
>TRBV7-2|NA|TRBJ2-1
CASSLDPGEGQFF
TGTGCCAGCAGCTTAGATCCGGGTGAGGGGCAGTTCTTC
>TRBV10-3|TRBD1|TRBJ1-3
CAISTGGGSGSGNTIYF
TGTGCCATCAGTACAGGGGGCGGATCTGGTTCGGGAAACACCATATATTTT
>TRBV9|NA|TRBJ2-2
CASQALLQRGTGELFF
TGTGCCAGCCAAGCGTTACTCCAACGGGGCACCGGGGAGCTGTTTTTT
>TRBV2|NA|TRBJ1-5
CASSEAHALIQPQHF
TGTGCCAGCAGTGAAGCCCACGCGTTGATCCAGCCCCAGCATTTT
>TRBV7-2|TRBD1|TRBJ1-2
CASSLAWIGQGEFGYTF
TGTGCCAGCAGCTTAGCCTGGATCGGACAGGGAGAATTTGGCTACACCTTC
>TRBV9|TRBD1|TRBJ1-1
CASSVDGTGGTEAFF
TGTGCCAGCAGCGTAGACGGGACAGGGGGCACTGAAGCTTTCTTT
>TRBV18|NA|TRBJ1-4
CASSPGTRATNEKLFF
TGTGCCAGCTCACCCGGGACAAGGGCAACTAATGAAAAACTGTTTTTT
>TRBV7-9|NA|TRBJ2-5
CASRPGYQETQYF
TGTGCCAGCAGACCGGGGTACCAAGAGACCCAGTACTTC
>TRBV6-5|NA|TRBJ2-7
CASSDGGREQYF
TGTGCCAGCAGCGACGGGGGGCGCGAGCAGTACTTC
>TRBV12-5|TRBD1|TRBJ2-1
CASGFPGTVNEQFF
TGTGCTAGTGGTTTCCCCGGGACAGTGAATGAGCAGTTCTTC
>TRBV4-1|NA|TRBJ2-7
CASSQDFVTPYEQYF
TGCGCCAGCAGCCAAGATTTTGTGACACCCTACGAGCAGTACTTC